The sequence of this T cell receptor beta chain was determined in a study of T-cell reconstitution after alpha-beta-depleted transplantation in children. Preparation of the TCRbeta library was carried out with unique molecular identifiers. From the PCR reads, TCRdb called clonotypes with MiXCR, one entry per CDR3 protein. Of roughly 220,000 distinct CDR3 sequences listed, 9.7% were seen once; the top ten hold about 5.4%. At least ten counts were recorded for this clonotype. Germline CDR1 SEHNR, CDR2 FQNEAQ (reference sequence). CDR3 length: 16 amino acids. V shed 4 bases and J 1 base; nucleotides not matched to a gene: 9.

The receptor was isolated from a human donor who donated a stem cell graft to a child with SCID. The sample consisted of PBMCs from the stem cell graft donor, taken from the stem cell graft. The chain combines TRBV7-9 with TRBJ2-5, with 7 nucleotides matching TRBD2. The CDR3 here is CASSSGTTSFQETQYF. In DNA form, the CDR3 reads TGTGCCAGCAGCTCGGGAACGACTAGCTTCCAAGAGACCCAGTACTTC.